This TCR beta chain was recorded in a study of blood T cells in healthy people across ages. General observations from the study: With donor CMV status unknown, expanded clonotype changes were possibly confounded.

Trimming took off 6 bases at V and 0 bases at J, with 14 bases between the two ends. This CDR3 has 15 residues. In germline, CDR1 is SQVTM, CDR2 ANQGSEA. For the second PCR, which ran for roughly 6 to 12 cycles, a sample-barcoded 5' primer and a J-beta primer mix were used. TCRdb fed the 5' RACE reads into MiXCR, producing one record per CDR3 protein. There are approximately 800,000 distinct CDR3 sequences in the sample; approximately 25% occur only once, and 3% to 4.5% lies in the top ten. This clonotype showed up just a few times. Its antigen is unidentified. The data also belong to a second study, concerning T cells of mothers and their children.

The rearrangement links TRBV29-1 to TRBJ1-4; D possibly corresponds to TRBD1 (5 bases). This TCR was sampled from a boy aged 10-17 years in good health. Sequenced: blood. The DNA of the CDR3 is TGCAGCGTCCCCGGGACGGGATCAACTAATGAAAAACTGTTTTTT. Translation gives CSVPGTGSTNEKLFF.